Presented here are 27 T cell receptor beta chains from one specimen sequenced in a study of shared clonotypes between healthy human individuals. Using immunoSEQ multiplex PCR, the repertoire was profiled, and TCRdb retains in-frame clones only, with some absent. The sample contains hundreds of thousands of clones, 73% of which appear only once. Material for sequencing was memory CD4+ T cells sorted from blood. The subset is: CD45RA-negative fraction. The receptors come from a woman in her 30s in good health.

V gene TRBV2 combines with J gene TRBJ1-1; possibly TRBD1 for D (6 bases). Germline CDR1 is SNHLY and CDR2 is FYNNEI. The V and J ends lost 8 bases and 5 bases respectively, with 18 bases between them. The CDR3 length is 14 residues. The CDR3 reads CASADGTRETEAFF. In DNA, the CDR3 is TGTGCCAGCGCGGATGGGACAAGGGAGACTGAAGCTTTCTTT.

As regards this clone: Possible read error: a much larger clone is one base away. This chain uses TRBV7-2 with TRBJ2-7; 7 positions match TRBD2. After removal of 6 bases from V and 0 bases from J, the junction contained 5 bases not matched to a gene. The CDR3 sequence is 14 residues long. The germline V gene encodes CDR1 SGHTA and CDR2 FQGNSA. Here the CDR3 reads CASRIQRDSYEQYF. For the CDR3, the DNA is TGTGCCAGCAGAATTCAGCGGGACTCCTACGAGCAGTACTTC. Using reference TRBV7-2 and TRBJ2-7 for the parts outside the CDR3, the full variable domain is GAGVSQSPSNKVTEKGKDVELRCDPISGHTALYWYRQSLGQGLEFLIYFQGNSAPDKSGLPSDRFSAERTGGSVSTLTIQRTQQEDSAVYLCASRIQRDSYEQYFGPGTRLTVT.

This clone was picked up many times. The chain recombines TRBV5-1 with TRBJ1-1; 7 nucleotides match TRBD1. CDR1 and CDR2 (germline): SGHRS, YFSETQ. V was pared by 9 bases and J by 4 bases, with 3 bases of the junction left unmatched. The CDR3 consists of 11 residues. CDR3 DNA sequence: TGCGCCATCGCAGGGGGCACTGAAGCTTTCTTT. This gives the protein CAIAGGTEAFF.

This chain joins TRBV11-2 and TRBJ2-1; TRBD2 is a possible D gene (5 bases). The V gene lost 5 bases and the J gene lost 2 bases, with 13 bases spanning the gap. The CDR3 runs 15 residues. Germline V gives CDR1 SGHAT, CDR2 FQNNGV. This CDR3 is CASSPRNSAYNEQFF. CDR3 nucleotides: TGTGCCAGCAGCCCCCGGAATAGCGCCTACAATGAGCAGTTCTTC.

The gene calls are TRBV5-1 and TRBJ2-6; no definite D call. Germline CDR1 is SGHRS and CDR2 is YFSETQ. CDR3 length equals 13 residues. V gave up 7 bases and J gave up 3 bases, with 8 bases separating them. CDR3 in DNA: TGCGCCAGCCGGGTTGATGGGGCCAACGTCCTGACTTTC. Amino acid sequence: CASRVDGANVLTF.

The chain has TRBV6-5 and TRBJ1-2; 7 bases are a match to TRBD1. Trimming took 7 bases from V and 0 from J; bases not matched to a gene: 8. Looked up from germline, CDR1 is MNHEY and CDR2 is SVGAGI. There are 15 residues in the CDR3. CDR3 nucleotides: TGTGCCAGCACCCCGTATCAGGGGGCTAACTATGGCTACACCTTC. Translation gives CASTPYQGANYGYTF.

The chain joins TRBV5-1 to TRBJ1-4; D gene unclear. CDR3 size: 12 residues. CDR1 and CDR2 from the germline V gene are SGHRS and YFSETQ. V was cut by 1 base and J by 8 bases, with 6 bases left in between. CDR3 bases: TGCGCCAGCAGCTTGACAGCCGAAAAACTGTTTTTT. Its translation: CASSLTAEKLFF.

The chain is built from TRBV6-6 and TRBJ1-5; D might be TRBD1 (5 bases). This CDR3 contains 15 residues. The V end was cut by 2 bases, the J end by 0 bases, with 8 bases between. Germline V gives CDR1 MNHNY, CDR2 SVGAGI (reference sequence). In nucleotides, the CDR3 is TGTGCCAGCAGTTACAAGGGGTATAGCAATCAGCCCCAGCATTTT. It translates to CASSYKGYSNQPQHF.

This chain uses TRBV11-3 with TRBJ2-2; no firm D call. Germline V gene sequence: CDR1 SGHNT, CDR2 YENEEA. This CDR3 comprises 15 residues. The V gene lost 1 base and the J gene lost 4 bases, with 10 bases spanning the gap. The CDR3 is CASSLVWASTGELFF. In DNA, the CDR3 is TGTGCCAGCAGCTTAGTCTGGGCGAGCACCGGGGAGCTGTTTTTT.

This clone came up a few times. The chain uses TRBV6-1 and TRBJ2-1, with D tentatively TRBD2 (5 bases). The CDR3 contains 15 residues. CDR1 is MNHNS, CDR2 SASEGT, per germline. Trimming left V 7 bases short and J 0 bases short, with 13 bases between. CDR3 sequence reads: CASKASLSSYNEQFF. The CDR3 DNA follows: TGTGCCAGCAAGGCTAGCTTAAGCTCCTACAATGAGCAGTTCTTC.

The chain uses TRBV2 and TRBJ1-1, with 7 bases matching TRBD1. CDR1 SNHLY and CDR2 FYNNEI come from the germline V gene. This CDR3 contains 17 residues. The J segment lost 0 bases and the V segment lost 4 bases, leaving 11 bases of the junction unmatched. The CDR3 DNA is TGTGCCAGCAGTGTTGCCCCGGGACAGAGCATGAACACTGAAGCTTTCTTT. Amino acids: CASSVAPGQSMNTEAFF. The full variable domain, rest sourced from reference TRBV2 and TRBJ1-1, is EPEVTQTPSHQVTQMGQEVILRCVPISNHLYFYWYRQILGQKVEFLVSFYNNEISEKSEIFDDQFSVERPDGSNFTLKIRSTKLEDSAMYFCASSVAPGQSMNTEAFFGQGTRLTVV.

V is TRBV4-2 and J is TRBJ2-5; no definite D call. V lost 0 bases, J lost 5 bases, and 10 bases lay in between. This CDR3 is built from 14 residues. CDR1 and CDR2 (germline): LGHNA, YNFKEQ. The CDR3 is CASSQERSGETQYF. The CDR3 nucleotides read TGTGCCAGCAGCCAAGAAAGGAGTGGGGAGACCCAGTACTTC.

The chain couples TRBV11-2 to TRBJ1-1; D is uncertain. Germline V lookup: CDR1 SGHAT, CDR2 FQNNGV. The CDR3 is 14 residues long. With 5 bases removed from V and 2 bases from J, the gap between germline ends came to 12 bases. CDR3 DNA: TGTGCCAGCAGCACCCAACACCTAAACACTGAAGCTTTCTTT. Encoded protein: CASSTQHLNTEAFF.

The rearrangement joins TRBV9 to TRBJ2-1, with 8 bases fitting TRBD2. With V trimmed by 0 bases and J by 7 bases, 9 bases remained unmatched. Germline CDR1 and CDR2: SGDLS and YYNGEE. This CDR3 region has 16 residues. The CDR3 region is CASSVVPSGSSNEQFF. The CDR3 DNA reads as TGTGCCAGCAGCGTAGTTCCCAGCGGGAGTAGTAATGAGCAGTTCTTC.

The chain combines TRBV15 with TRBJ2-1, with 9 bases identical to TRBD1. Germline V CDR1 and CDR2: LNHNV, YYDKDF (reference sequence). The CDR3 is 16 amino acids. With 0 bases clipped from V and 5 bases from J, the junction kept 5 bases outside the gene matches. CDR3 sequence: CATSRERDRVDNEQFF. In DNA form, the CDR3 reads TGTGCCACCAGCAGAGAGCGGGACAGGGTTGACAATGAGCAGTTCTTC.

V gene TRBV6-5 combines with J gene TRBJ2-5, with 7 bases aligning to TRBD2. In germline, CDR1 is MNHEY, CDR2 SVGAGI. Trimming at V came to 0 bases and at J to 5 bases, leaving 6 bases not matched to a gene. This CDR3 region has 15 residues. As DNA, the CDR3 is TGTGCCAGCAGTTACTCTCGACTAGCAACGGAGACCCAGTACTTC. Protein sequence: CASSYSRLATETQYF.

V gene TRBV27 combines with J gene TRBJ1-4, with D uncertain. V shed 7 bases and J shed 6 bases, with 12 bases lying between them. CDR1 MNHEY and CDR2 SMNVEV come from the germline V gene (reference sequence). CDR3 length: 13 amino acids. CDR3 sequence: CASIPPLHEKLFF. The CDR3 DNA reads as TGTGCCAGCATCCCCCCACTCCATGAAAAACTGTTTTTT.

The chain employs TRBV5-1 and TRBJ2-1; D is unclear. With 6 bases removed from V and 1 base from J, the gap between germline ends came to 14 bases. Germline values: CDR1 SGHRS, CDR2 YFSETQ. There are 15 residues in the CDR3. The CDR3 DNA sequence: TGCGCCAGCATGCTCCTAGACGGGTCCTACAATGAGCAGTTCTTC. Its protein is CASMLLDGSYNEQFF.

This chain uses TRBV27 with TRBJ2-1, with 8 bases lining up with TRBD1. The J segment lost 7 bases and the V segment lost 2 bases, leaving 7 bases of the junction unmatched. The germline V gene has CDR1 MNHEY and CDR2 SMNVEV (reference sequence). The CDR3 is 15 amino acids. CDR3 region: CASSLGQGGGNEQFF. The CDR3 bases are TGTGCCAGCAGTTTAGGACAGGGAGGTGGTAATGAGCAGTTCTTC.

The chain has TRBV19 and TRBJ1-1; the D gene is possibly TRBD1 (5 bases). CDR1 is LNHDA and CDR2 is SQIVND in the germline V gene (reference sequence). The V gene lost 5 bases and the J gene lost 1 base, with 26 bases spanning the gap. The CDR3 spans 19 residues. CDR3 in DNA: TGTGCCAGTAGTTCCCGGCCAGGGCGGGTTCGTTGGGGGAACACTGAAGCTTTCTTT. It translates to CASSSRPGRVRWGNTEAFF.

This chain links TRBV10-3 with TRBJ1-5, with a weak D call TRBD1 (6 bases). The germline gives CDR1 ENHRY, CDR2 SYGVKD. The length of the CDR3 is 17 residues. V was clipped by 0 bases and J by 2 bases, with 14 bases between them. In DNA form, the CDR3 reads TGTGCCATCAGTGAGTCGGTGGGGGCAGGGGGCAATCAGCCCCAGCATTTT. This sequence encodes CAISESVGAGGNQPQHF.

This chain links TRBV9 with TRBJ2-1; 16 bases fit TRBD2. The CDR3 is 17 amino acids. The germline V gene encodes CDR1 SGDLS and CDR2 YYNGEE. With V trimmed by 2 bases and J by 4 bases, 3 bases remained unmatched. CDR3 amino acids: CASSVGTSGREYNEQFF. The CDR3 DNA reads TGTGCCAGCAGCGTGGGGACTAGCGGGAGGGAATACAATGAGCAGTTCTTC. The full variable domain, with the rest looked up from reference TRBV9 and TRBJ2-1, is DSGVTQTPKHLITATGQRVTLRCSPRSGDLSVYWYQQSLDQGLQFLIQYYNGEERAKGNILERFSAQQFPDLHSELNLSSLELGDSALYFCASSVGTSGREYNEQFFGPGTRLTVL.

The chain uses TRBV5-1 and TRBJ1-2, with TRBD1 matching over 10 bases. Germline lookup yields CDR1 SGHRS and CDR2 YFSETQ. With 5 bases clipped from V and 4 bases from J, the junction kept 5 bases outside the gene matches. The CDR3 loop spans 14 amino acids. CDR3 coding DNA: TGCGCCAGCAGATCTGACAGGGGGCTCTATGGCTACACCTTC. Residues: CASRSDRGLYGYTF. The full variable domain, rest sourced from reference TRBV5-1 and TRBJ1-2, is KAGVTQTPRYLIKTRGQQVTLSCSPISGHRSVSWYQQTPGQGLQFLFEYFSETQRNKGNFPGRFSGRQFSNSRSEMNVSTLELGDSALYLCASRSDRGLYGYTFGSGTRLTVV.

CDR3 sequence: CASSEALFFRYDEQYF. The CDR3 nucleotides are TGTGCCAGCAGTGAAGCCCTCTTCTTCCGCTACGACGAGCAGTACTTC. The chain combines TRBV6-1 with TRBJ2-7; D unresolved. The CDR3 contains 16 residues. Germline assignment: CDR1 MNHNS and CDR2 SASEGT. The V and J ends lost 0 bases and 5 bases respectively, with 17 bases between them.

The chain employs TRBV28 and TRBJ2-7, with D perhaps matching TRBD1 (6 bases). The CDR3 is made up of 15 amino acids. V gave up 5 bases and J gave up 0 bases, with 14 bases separating them. Germline loops: CDR1 MDHEN, CDR2 SYDVKM. This CDR3 reads CASSVPQGLSYEQYF. The CDR3 coding sequence is TGTGCCAGCAGTGTCCCACAGGGCCTCTCCTACGAGCAGTACTTC.

The V call is TRBV5-4, the J call TRBJ2-2; D is uncertain. The V and J ends lost 0 bases and 5 bases respectively, with 5 bases between them. This CDR3 spans 13 amino acids. Germline lookup yields CDR1 SGHNT and CDR2 YYREEE (reference sequence). CDR3 sequence: CASSLEQTGELFF. For the CDR3, the DNA is TGTGCCAGCAGCTTGGAACAGACCGGGGAGCTGTTTTTT.

The rearrangement joins TRBV19 to TRBJ2-7, with unresolved D. Per germline, CDR1 LNHDA and CDR2 SQIVND (reference sequence). This CDR3 comprises 15 residues. Trimming left V 3 bases short and J 0 bases short, with 12 bases between. The CDR3 sequence is CASSIADLSSYEQYF. CDR3 in DNA: TGTGCCAGTAGTATTGCAGACCTGAGCTCCTACGAGCAGTACTTC.